Listed below are T cell receptor beta chains from one sample, sequenced in a study of blood T cell repertoires in COVID-19. Generated by immunoSEQ multiplex PCR, the TCRdb table keeps only in-frame clones and is missing some. Counted here are approximately 28,000 clones, just under 95% occurring once; the ten biggest clones make up about 0.8%. The sample was peripheral blood. These receptors were obtained from a woman aged 65 to 85 with COVID-19, enrolled during active disease. CDR3s leave out the opening cysteine and the closing phenylalanine or tryptophan.

v_call cdr3_aa
TRBV2 ASSPGQGSNQPQH
TRBV4-1 ASSQGAGGLFNEQF
TRBV18 ASSPMASGLTGELF
TRBV5-8 ASPLGLAGGDGTDTQY
TRBV28 ATRTSGDYEQY
TRBV27 ASTPSGGAILYEQY
TRBV18 ASSQGQGRVNEQF
TRBV19 ASSPSRTANTEAF
TRBV27 ARGDRGAPPTRDQPQH
TRBV18 ASSPRGDGGGVEF
TRBV18 ASSPASRTSSYEQY
TRBV5-1 ASSFTGATYEQY
TRBV10-1 ASLPPPQGAYGGHTEAF
TRBV19 ASRAGESGDYGYT
TRBV28 ASSLNSEAF
TRBV27 ASSSRDFFDEQY
TRBV7-9 ASSAGGDRVYEQY
TRBV6-5 ASSYSSRGLWGYT
TRBV5-1 ASSLGFGQSTGELF
TRBV7-8 ASSLVVPGTEAF
TRBV14 ASSPGSGWYGYT
TRBV27 ASSLSGQKRTGELF
TRBV30 AWSVRRGPGELF
TRBV12-3/TRBV12-4 ASSSAGRYEQY
TRBV20-1 SASRWAGLAGVGDTGELF
TRBV9 ASSGTSSTDTQY
TRBV3-1/TRBV3-2 ASSSLKGVSYNEQF
TRBV23-1 ASSQSGGPRAGELF
TRBV5-1 ASSWDRGDNSPLH
TRBV9 ASSVEDSSYNEQF
TRBV28 ASSPNREWNTEAF
TRBV7-3 ASTLTSSSGSEQF
TRBV14 ASSRFSGRGYEQY
TRBV15 ATSRDPGSTEAF
TRBV9 ASSVGGPREQF
TRBV18 ASSPSGQTYEQY
TRBV24-1 ATRSMAGLAGDNEQF